These 22 T cell receptor beta chains share one sample of origin, sequenced in a study of blood T cells in healthy people across ages. A sample-barcoded 5' primer and a J-beta primer mix were used in a second PCR of roughly 7 to 11 cycles. A single record per CDR3 protein comes from TCRdb applying MiXCR to the 5' RACE reads. This sample has approximately 1.5 million distinct CDR3 sequences, with roughly 32% found just once. Sequencing was carried out using blood. All receptors derive from a young woman in good health.

This chain connects TRBV7-9 to TRBJ1-1, with TRBD1 identical over 7 bases. V lost 0 bases, J lost 5 bases, and 6 bases stayed unmatched. Germline loops: CDR1 SEHNR, CDR2 FQNEAQ (reference sequence). The CDR3 contains 15 residues. The CDR3 nucleotides read TGTGCCAGCAGCTTAGCTACAGGGGCGAGGACTGAAGCTTTCTTT. As protein: CASSLATGARTEAFF.

Of note for this clonotype: A much larger clone is a single base away; this may be a read error. This sequence joins TRBV29-1 and TRBJ2-1; 8 nucleotides match TRBD1. Losses at the gene ends were 7 bases for V and 10 bases for J; bases not matched to a gene: 9. Germline V gene sequence: CDR1 SQVTM, CDR2 ANQGSEA. The CDR3 covers 12 residues. The CDR3 coding sequence is TGCAGCGCTCGGACAGGGTTCTACGAGCAGTTCTTC. Its translation: CSARTGFYEQFF.

The V gene is TRBV9, the J gene TRBJ2-2; D not certain. V lost 5 bases to trimming and J lost 6 bases, with 11 bases between them. Germline lookup yields CDR1 SGDLS and CDR2 YYNGEE. The CDR3 consists of 13 residues. CDR3 in amino acids: CASSPYGPGELFF. DNA for the CDR3: TGTGCCAGCAGTCCTTATGGCCCCGGGGAGCTGTTTTTT.

The sample holds a few counts of this clonotype. The chain employs TRBV18 and TRBJ2-6; TRBD1 agrees at 8 bases. Losses at the gene ends were 0 bases for V and 0 bases for J; bases not matched to a gene: 4. The CDR3 is 18 residues long. The germline V gene encodes CDR1 KGHSH and CDR2 LQKENI. The CDR3 DNA sequence: TGTGCCAGCTCACCACCGCAGGGGGCTAGCTCTGGGGCCAACGTCCTGACTTTC. It specifies CASSPPQGASSGANVLTF.

The chain employs TRBV27 and TRBJ2-1, with TRBD2 identical over 7 bases. The CDR3 sequence is 21 residues long. Per germline, CDR1 MNHEY and CDR2 SMNVEV (reference sequence). The V gene end was trimmed by 11 bases and the J gene end by 2 bases; junction bases not matched to a gene: 30. CDR3 coding DNA: TGTGCCCGCTACACGCCTACCCCTATGGGGTCAGCGGGAATGGCCTACAATGAGCAGTTCTTC. The encoded protein is CARYTPTPMGSAGMAYNEQFF.

With respect to this clonotype: A read error may produce the germline difference seen at one junction end. The genes are TRBV20-1 and TRBJ2-7, with D perhaps TRBD2 (6 bases). The CDR3 has 15 residues. Germline V gene lookup returns CDR1 DFQATT and CDR2 SNEGSKA (reference sequence). The CDR3 DNA reads TGCAATGCTAGAGATCCAGGGACTGGCGGACTCGAGCAGTACTTC. This encodes CNARDPGTGGLEQYF.

The genes are TRBV30 and TRBJ2-4; D uncertain. The CDR3 totals 10 residues. Per the germline V gene, CDR1 is GTSNPN and CDR2 is SVGIG (reference sequence). V was clipped by 5 bases and J by 11 bases, with 10 bases between them. The CDR3 DNA follows: TGTGCCTGGGGTGCACAACTTCAGTACTTC. This codes for CAWGAQLQYF.

The genes are TRBV18 and TRBJ2-1, with no clear D. CDR1 is KGHSH, CDR2 LQKENI, per germline. This CDR3 spans 12 amino acids. The V and J ends lost 3 bases and 9 bases respectively, with 9 bases between them. CDR3 in DNA: TGTGCCAGCTCACCTACAGAGGCTGAGCAGTTCTTC. It translates to CASSPTEAEQFF.

This clonotype was detected a few times. V gene TRBV6-5 combines with J gene TRBJ2-5, with 7 positions matching TRBD2. CDR3 length equals 16 residues. CDR1 and CDR2 from the germline V gene are MNHEY and SVGAGI. The J segment lost 2 bases and the V segment lost 2 bases, leaving 8 bases of the junction unmatched. This CDR3 is CASSYGSLGGQETQYF. CDR3 coding DNA: TGTGCCAGCAGTTACGGCTCGTTGGGAGGGCAAGAGACCCAGTACTTC.

The chain uses TRBV7-2 and TRBJ2-3, with D tentatively TRBD2 (5 bases). The CDR3 extends over 15 amino acids. From germline, CDR1 is SGHTA and CDR2 FQGNSA. Trimming took off 4 bases at V and 5 bases at J, with 16 bases between the two ends. The chain's CDR3 is CASSSTGTPGDTQYF. CDR3 coding DNA: TGTGCCAGCAGCTCCACGGGAACCCCTGGAGATACGCAGTATTTT.

J is TRBJ2-4 and V is TRBV5-1; D perhaps matches TRBD1 (6 bases). The J call may not be correct, given that the DNA end is closer to TRBJ2-7. The length of the CDR3 is 15 residues. Germline lookup yields CDR1 SGHRS and CDR2 YFSETQ. The CDR3 DNA follows: TGCGCCAGCAGCTTGGGACGGACAGCTACGTACGAGCAGTACTTC. Translated: CASSLGRTATYEQYF.

This clonotype has just a few counts. This chain links TRBV10-3 with TRBJ2-5, with 10 bases aligning to TRBD2. Trimming removed 7 bases from V and 5 bases from J; junction bases left unmatched: 7. CDR1 and CDR2 (germline): ENHRY, SYGVKD. This CDR3 is built from 14 residues. This chain's CDR3 is CAIKTSGISETQYF. In DNA, the CDR3 is TGTGCCATCAAAACTAGCGGGATAAGTGAGACCCAGTACTTC.

This clonotype was seen repeatedly, ten times or more. V usage is TRBV4-1 and J usage is TRBJ2-7, with D perhaps being TRBD1 or TRBD2 (6 bases each). V was trimmed by 1 base and J by 1 base, leaving 14 bases between them. Looked up from germline, CDR1 is MGHRA and CDR2 is YSYEKL. The CDR3 is 16 amino acids. The CDR3 DNA follows: TGCGCCAGCAGCCAAGTGATAGGGGGAGGATCCTACGAGCAGTACTTC. Translating it yields CASSQVIGGGSYEQYF.

A few counts support this clonotype. This sequence joins TRBV20-1 and TRBJ1-5, with 7 bases lining up with TRBD1. V gave up 0 bases and J gave up 5 bases; unmatched junction bases: 4. The germline gives CDR1 DFQATT, CDR2 SNEGSKA (reference sequence). The CDR3 has 14 residues. This chain's CDR3 is CSARDRRGHQPQHF. The CDR3 nucleotides read TGCAGTGCTAGAGATCGAAGGGGGCATCAGCCCCAGCATTTT.

This clonotype was seen ten or more times. A read error may produce the germline difference seen at one junction end. The J gene is TRBJ2-5, the V gene TRBV5-1, with a possible D match to TRBD1 (7 bases). Per germline, CDR1 SGHRS and CDR2 YFSETQ. The CDR3 length is 12 residues. CDR3 sequence: CASRPGGETQYF. Here the CDR3 DNA reads TGTGCCAGCAGGCCAGGGGGGGAGACCCAGTACTTC. Using reference TRBV5-1 and TRBJ2-5 for the parts outside the CDR3, the full variable domain is KAGVTQTPRYLIKTRGQQVTLSCSPISGHRSVSWYQQTPGQGLQFLFEYFSETQRNKGNFPGRFSGRQFSNSRSEMNVSTLELGDSALYLCASRPGGETQYFGPGTRLLVL.

The rearrangement joins TRBV28 to TRBJ1-1; a possible D gene is TRBD1 (6 bases). V lost 6 bases to trimming and J lost 2 bases, with 16 bases between them. Germline CDR1 MDHEN, CDR2 SYDVKM. The CDR3 is made up of 15 amino acids. CDR3 residues: CASRPLQGLNTEAFF. CDR3 DNA sequence: TGTGCCAGCAGACCCCTACAGGGATTAAACACTGAAGCTTTCTTT.

The chain joins TRBV4-1 to TRBJ1-2; 8 positions agree with TRBD1. CDR1 and CDR2 (germline): MGHRA, YSYEKL. CDR3 length: 15 residues. V was pared by 4 bases and J by 8 bases, with 12 bases of the junction left unmatched. CDR3 DNA: TGCGCCAGCAGCCTCCTAGGACAGGGTATCGGCGGCTACACCTTC. This sequence encodes CASSLLGQGIGGYTF.

This chain links TRBV12-3 or TRBV12-4 with TRBJ2-7; either TRBD1 or TRBD2 may fit D (5 bases each). V was pared by 5 bases and J by 1 base, with 15 bases between. The CDR3 contains 15 residues. The CDR3 sequence: CASSQLRDGSYEQYF. Written as DNA, the CDR3 is TGTGCCAGCAGTCAACTCCGGGACGGATCCTACGAGCAGTACTTC.

Only a few counts were recorded for this clonotype. The chain has TRBV4-1 and TRBJ2-7; D possibly corresponds to TRBD1 (6 bases). The CDR3 sequence is 16 residues long. The germline gives CDR1 MGHRA, CDR2 YSYEKL. Trimming removed 4 bases at V and 2 bases at J, with 18 bases between. The CDR3 region is CASSPRRTDAPYEQYF. As DNA, the CDR3 is TGCGCCAGCAGCCCTAGAAGGACAGACGCTCCCTACGAGCAGTACTTC.

This rearrangement joins TRBV3-1 to TRBJ2-1; TRBD2 matches at 10 bases. V lost 1 base and J lost 5; bases outside the gene matches: 8. Germline V gene lookup returns CDR1 LGHDT and CDR2 YNNKEL (reference sequence). The CDR3 extends over 17 amino acids. The CDR3 reads CASSQGVGAGGDNEQFF. The CDR3 nucleotides are TGTGCCAGCAGCCAAGGAGTAGGAGCGGGAGGGGACAATGAGCAGTTCTTC.

Ten or more counts support this clonotype. The chain couples TRBV24-1 to TRBJ2-2, with D possibly matching TRBD1 (6 bases). This CDR3 region has 12 residues. Germline lookup yields CDR1 KGHDR and CDR2 SFDVKD. Deletions cut 7 bases from V and 5 bases from J, with 7 bases between. The CDR3 protein is CATRGGTGELFF. In DNA form, the CDR3 reads TGTGCCACCAGAGGGGGAACCGGGGAGCTGTTTTTT.

This clonotype has only a few counts. The chain employs TRBV2 and TRBJ2-1; TRBD1 agrees at 7 bases. This CDR3 has 16 residues. J lost 5 bases, V lost 10 bases, and 17 bases had no gene match. Germline CDR1 SNHLY, CDR2 FYNNEI. The CDR3 nucleotides are TGTGCCACCACCGGCCCGCCGGGACAGCCTAACAATGAGCAGTTCTTC. The encoded protein is CATTGPPGQPNNEQFF.